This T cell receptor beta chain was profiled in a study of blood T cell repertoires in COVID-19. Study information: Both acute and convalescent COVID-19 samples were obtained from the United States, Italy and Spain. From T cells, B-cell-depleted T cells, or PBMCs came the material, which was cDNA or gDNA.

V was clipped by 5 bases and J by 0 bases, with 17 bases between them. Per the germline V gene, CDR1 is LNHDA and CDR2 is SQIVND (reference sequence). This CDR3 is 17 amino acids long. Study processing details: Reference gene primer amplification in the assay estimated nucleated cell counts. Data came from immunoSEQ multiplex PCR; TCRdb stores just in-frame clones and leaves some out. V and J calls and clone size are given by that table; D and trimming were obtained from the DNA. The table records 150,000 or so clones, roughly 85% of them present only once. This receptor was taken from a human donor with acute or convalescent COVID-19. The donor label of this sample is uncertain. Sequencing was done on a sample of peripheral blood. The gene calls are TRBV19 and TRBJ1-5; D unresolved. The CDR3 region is CASSSYSPVTSNQPQHF. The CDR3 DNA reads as TGTGCCAGTAGTTCTTACAGCCCCGTTACTAGCAATCAGCCCCAGCATTTT.